This record concerns one TCR beta chain sequence. The target antigen is unknown. The data are from a study of T-cell reconstitution after alpha-beta-depleted transplantation in children. Regarding the study as a whole: Day-60 TCRbeta diversity that was high in some patients was derived from surviving recipient T cells and thymic progenitors. Reported findings indicate that, about two months after transplant, alpha-beta T cells came from several hundred expanded clones, which were derived from non-depleted graft cells. T cells produced anew were the main source of T-cell counts and diversity one year after transplant.

Unique molecular identifiers were built into the TCRbeta library. One entry per CDR3 protein results from TCRdb running MiXCR on the PCR reads. Here the sample spans around 490,000 distinct CDR3 sequences, around 10% being singletons. The CDR3 is 17 amino acids. Germline CDR1 and CDR2: LGHNA and YSLEER. The V gene end was trimmed by 8 bases and the J gene end by 8 bases; junction bases not matched to a gene: 16. The clonotype was recovered from a female patient aged 2-9 years who had a stem cell transplant for aplastic anemia, so the T cells may come from the graft donor. This specimen consisted of PBMCs, mostly from graft donor cells, obtained 180 days after TCRalphabeta/CD19-depleted stem cell transplant. The rearrangement joins TRBV4-3 to TRBJ2-4, with 12 bases aligning to TRBD2. The DNA for the CDR3 is TGCGCCAGCGCCCCGGCTAGCGGGAGGGACTCGGGGGACATTCAGTACTTC. This sequence encodes CASAPASGRDSGDIQYF.